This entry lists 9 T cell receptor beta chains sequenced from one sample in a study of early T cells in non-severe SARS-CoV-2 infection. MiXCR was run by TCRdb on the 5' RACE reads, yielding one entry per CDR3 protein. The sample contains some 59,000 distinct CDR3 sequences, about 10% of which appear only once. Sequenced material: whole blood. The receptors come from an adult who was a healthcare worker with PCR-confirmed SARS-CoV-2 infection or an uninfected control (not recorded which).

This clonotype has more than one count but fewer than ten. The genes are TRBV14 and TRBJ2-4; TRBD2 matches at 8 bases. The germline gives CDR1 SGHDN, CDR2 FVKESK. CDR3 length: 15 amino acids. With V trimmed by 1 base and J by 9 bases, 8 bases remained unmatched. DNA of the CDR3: TGTGCCAGCAGCCAAGTTCGGGGGGGCGACGGCATTCAGTACTTC. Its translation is CASSQVRGGDGIQYF.

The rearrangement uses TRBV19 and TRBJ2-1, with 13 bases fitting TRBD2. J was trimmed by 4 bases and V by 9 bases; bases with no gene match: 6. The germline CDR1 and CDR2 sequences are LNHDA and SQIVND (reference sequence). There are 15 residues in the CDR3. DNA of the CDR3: TGTGCCAGCAAGGGACTAGCGGGACTATACAATGAGCAGTTCTTC. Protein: CASKGLAGLYNEQFF.

CDR3 DNA: TGCAGTGCTAGAAAGAGCGGGGGGTATTACAATGAGCAGTTCTTC. Amino acid sequence: CSARKSGGYYNEQFF. The chain couples TRBV20-1 to TRBJ2-1, with 9 bases fitting TRBD2. Germline trimming cut 2 bases from V and 4 bases from J; bases unmatched to any gene: 6. The germline V gene encodes CDR1 DFQATT and CDR2 SNEGSKA (reference sequence). The CDR3 covers 15 residues.

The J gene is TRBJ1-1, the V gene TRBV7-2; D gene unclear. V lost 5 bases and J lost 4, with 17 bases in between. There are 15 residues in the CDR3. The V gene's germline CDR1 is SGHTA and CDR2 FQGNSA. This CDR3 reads CASSPKGGGLTEAFF. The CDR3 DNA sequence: TGTGCCAGCAGCCCCAAGGGAGGAGGACTCACTGAAGCTTTCTTT.

The CDR3 here is CASSGPYNEQFF. The CDR3 DNA sequence: TGTGCCAGCAGCGGCCCCTACAATGAGCAGTTCTTC. The rearrangement links TRBV11-2 to TRBJ2-1; D unresolved. The CDR3 covers 12 residues. The germline V gene has CDR1 SGHAT and CDR2 FQNNGV. The V end lost 5 bases, the J end lost 2 bases, and 4 bases lay between the germline ends.

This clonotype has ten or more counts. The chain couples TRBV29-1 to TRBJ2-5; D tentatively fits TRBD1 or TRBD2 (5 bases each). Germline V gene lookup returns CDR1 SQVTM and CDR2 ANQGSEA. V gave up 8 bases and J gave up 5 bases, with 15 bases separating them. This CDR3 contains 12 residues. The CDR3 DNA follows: TGCAGCTCAACCGGGGCCACTGAGACCCAGTACTTC. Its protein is CSSTGATETQYF.

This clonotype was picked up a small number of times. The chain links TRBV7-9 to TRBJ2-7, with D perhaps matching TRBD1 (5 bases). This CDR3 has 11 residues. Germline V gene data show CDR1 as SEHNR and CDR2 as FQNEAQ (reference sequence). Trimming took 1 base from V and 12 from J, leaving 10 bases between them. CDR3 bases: TGTGCCAGCAGCTTAGGGCAGGGCTTGTACTTC. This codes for CASSLGQGLYF.

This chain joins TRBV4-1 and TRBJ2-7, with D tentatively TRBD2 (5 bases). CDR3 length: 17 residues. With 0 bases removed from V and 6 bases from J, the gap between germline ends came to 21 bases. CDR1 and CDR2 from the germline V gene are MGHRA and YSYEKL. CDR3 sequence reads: CASSQEKAGLVLSEQYF. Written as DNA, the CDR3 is TGCGCCAGCAGCCAAGAGAAGGCGGGCCTAGTACTTAGCGAGCAGTACTTC.

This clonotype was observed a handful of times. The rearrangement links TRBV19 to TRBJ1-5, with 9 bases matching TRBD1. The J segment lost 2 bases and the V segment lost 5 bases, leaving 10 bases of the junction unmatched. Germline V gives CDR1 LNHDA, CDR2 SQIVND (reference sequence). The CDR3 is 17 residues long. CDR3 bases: TGTGCCAGTAGTTTTCTACAGGGGGCGAGACGCAATCAGCCCCAGCATTTT. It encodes CASSFLQGARRNQPQHF. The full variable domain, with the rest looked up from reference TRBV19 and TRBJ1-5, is DGGITQSPKYLFRKEGQNVTLSCEQNLNHDAMYWYRQDPGQGLRLIYYSQIVNDFQKGDIAEGYSVSREKKESFPLTVTSAQKNPTAFYLCASSFLQGARRNQPQHFGDGTRLSIL.